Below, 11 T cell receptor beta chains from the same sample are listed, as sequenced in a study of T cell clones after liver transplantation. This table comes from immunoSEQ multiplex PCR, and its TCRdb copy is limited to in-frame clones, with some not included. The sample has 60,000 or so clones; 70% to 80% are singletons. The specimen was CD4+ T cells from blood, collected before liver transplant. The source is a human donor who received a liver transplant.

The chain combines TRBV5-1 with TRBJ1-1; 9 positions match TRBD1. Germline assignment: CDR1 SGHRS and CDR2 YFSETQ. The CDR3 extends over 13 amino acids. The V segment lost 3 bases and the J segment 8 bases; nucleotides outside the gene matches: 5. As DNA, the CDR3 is TGCGCCAGCAGCTCTTCCGGGACAGGGGAAGCTTTCTTT. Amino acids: CASSSSGTGEAFF.

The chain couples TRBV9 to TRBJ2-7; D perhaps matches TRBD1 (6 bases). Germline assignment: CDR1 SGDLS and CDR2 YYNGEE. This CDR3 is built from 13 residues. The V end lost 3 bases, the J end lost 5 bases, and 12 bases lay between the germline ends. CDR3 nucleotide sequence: TGTGCCAGCAGCGAGGACAGCTACAACGAGCAGTACTTC. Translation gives CASSEDSYNEQYF.

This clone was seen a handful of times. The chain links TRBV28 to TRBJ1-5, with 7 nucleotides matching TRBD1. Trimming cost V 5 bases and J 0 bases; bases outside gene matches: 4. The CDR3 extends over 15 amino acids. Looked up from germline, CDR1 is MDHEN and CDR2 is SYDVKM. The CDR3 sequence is CASSGDSYSNQPQHF. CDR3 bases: TGTGCCAGCAGTGGGGACAGTTATAGCAATCAGCCCCAGCATTTT.

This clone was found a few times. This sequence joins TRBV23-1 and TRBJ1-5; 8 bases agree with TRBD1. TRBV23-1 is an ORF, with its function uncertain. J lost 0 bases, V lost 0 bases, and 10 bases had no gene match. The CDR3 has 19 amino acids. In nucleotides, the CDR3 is TGCGCCAGCAGTCAATCCGAAGGACAGGGTGCTGCTAGCAATCAGCCCCAGCATTTT. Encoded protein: CASSQSEGQGAASNQPQHF.

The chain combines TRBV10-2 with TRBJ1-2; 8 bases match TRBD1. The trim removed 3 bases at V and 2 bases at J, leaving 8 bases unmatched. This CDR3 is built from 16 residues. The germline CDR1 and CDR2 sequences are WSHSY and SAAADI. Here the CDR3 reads CASSDLGQGLNYGYTF. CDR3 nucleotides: TGCGCCAGCAGTGACCTAGGACAGGGATTAAACTATGGCTACACCTTC.

CDR3 in DNA: TGTGCCAGCAGCTTGGAAGGGAGCTCCTACAATGAGCAGTTCTTC. Protein sequence: CASSLEGSSYNEQFF. The chain employs TRBV5-4 and TRBJ2-1, with D possibly being TRBD2 (5 bases). The germline gives CDR1 SGHNT, CDR2 YYREEE (reference sequence). Deletions cut 0 bases from V and 0 bases from J, with 7 bases between. The CDR3 is 15 residues long.

CDR3 region: CASSFGRVHQPQHF. The CDR3 nucleotides read TGTGCCAGCAGTTTCGGCAGGGTCCATCAGCCCCAGCATTTT. The V gene is TRBV27, the J gene TRBJ1-5, with D possibly being TRBD1 (5 bases). With 3 bases removed from V and 5 bases from J, the gap between germline ends came to 11 bases. This CDR3 comprises 14 residues. Germline CDR1 MNHEY, CDR2 SMNVEV (reference sequence).

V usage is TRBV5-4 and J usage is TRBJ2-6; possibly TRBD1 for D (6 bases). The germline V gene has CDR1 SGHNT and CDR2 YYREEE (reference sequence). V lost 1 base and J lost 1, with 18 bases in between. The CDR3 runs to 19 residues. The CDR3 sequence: CASSLRWQGYSSGANVLTF. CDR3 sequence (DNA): TGTGCCAGCAGCTTGAGGTGGCAGGGGTATTCGTCTGGGGCCAACGTCCTGACTTTC.

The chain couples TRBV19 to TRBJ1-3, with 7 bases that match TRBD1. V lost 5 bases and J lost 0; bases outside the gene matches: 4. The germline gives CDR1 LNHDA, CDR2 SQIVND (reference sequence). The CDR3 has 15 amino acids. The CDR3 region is CASSSTGVSGNTIYF. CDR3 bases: TGTGCCAGTAGTTCTACAGGGGTCTCTGGAAACACCATATATTTT.

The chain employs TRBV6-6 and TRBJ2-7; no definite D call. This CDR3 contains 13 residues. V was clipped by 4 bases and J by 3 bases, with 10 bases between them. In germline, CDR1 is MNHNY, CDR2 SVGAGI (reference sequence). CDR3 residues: CASSSGLFYEQYF. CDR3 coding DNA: TGTGCCAGCAGTTCGGGTCTTTTCTACGAGCAGTACTTC.

The CDR3 region is CASSGSTGGTQYF. CDR3 nucleotides: TGTGCCAGCAGTGGATCAACAGGGGGGACCCAGTACTTC. The rearrangement links TRBV28 to TRBJ2-5; 8 nucleotides align to TRBD1. Germline V CDR1 and CDR2: MDHEN, SYDVKM. J gave up 7 bases and V 5 bases, and 6 bases lay outside the gene matches. This CDR3 is 13 amino acids long. The variable domain in full, with the rest retrieved from reference TRBV28 and TRBJ2-5, is DVKVTQSSRYLVKRTGEKVFLECVQDMDHENMFWYRQDPGLGLRLIYFSYDVKMKEKGDIPEGYSVSREKKERFSLILESASTNQTSMYLCASSGSTGGTQYFGPGTRLLVL.